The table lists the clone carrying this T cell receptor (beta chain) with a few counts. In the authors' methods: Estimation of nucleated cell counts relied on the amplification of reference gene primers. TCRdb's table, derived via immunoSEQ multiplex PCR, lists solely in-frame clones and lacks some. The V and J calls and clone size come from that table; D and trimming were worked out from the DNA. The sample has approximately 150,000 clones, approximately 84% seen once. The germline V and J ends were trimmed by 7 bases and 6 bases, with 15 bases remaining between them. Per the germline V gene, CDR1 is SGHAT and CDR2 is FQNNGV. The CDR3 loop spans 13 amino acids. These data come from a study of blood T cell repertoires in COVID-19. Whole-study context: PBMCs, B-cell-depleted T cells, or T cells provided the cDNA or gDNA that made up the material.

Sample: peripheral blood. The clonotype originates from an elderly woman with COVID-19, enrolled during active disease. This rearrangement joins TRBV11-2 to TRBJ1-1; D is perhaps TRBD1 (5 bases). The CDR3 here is CASTLTRGSEAFF. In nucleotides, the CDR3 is TGTGCCAGCACACTAACGCGGGGCTCTGAAGCTTTCTTT.